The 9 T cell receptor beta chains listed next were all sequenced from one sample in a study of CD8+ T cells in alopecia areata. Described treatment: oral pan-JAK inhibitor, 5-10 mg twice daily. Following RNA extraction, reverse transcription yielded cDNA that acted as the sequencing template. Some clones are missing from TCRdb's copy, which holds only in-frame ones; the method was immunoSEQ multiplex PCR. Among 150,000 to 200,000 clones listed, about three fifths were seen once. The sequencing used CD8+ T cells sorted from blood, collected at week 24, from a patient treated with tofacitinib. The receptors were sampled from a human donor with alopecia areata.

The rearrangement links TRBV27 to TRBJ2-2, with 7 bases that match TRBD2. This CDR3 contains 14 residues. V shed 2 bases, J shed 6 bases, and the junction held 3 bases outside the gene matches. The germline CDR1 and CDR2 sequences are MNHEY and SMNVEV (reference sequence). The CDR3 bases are TGTGCCAGCAGTTTACGCCTAGCGGCCGGGGAGCTGTTTTTT. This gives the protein CASSLRLAAGELFF.

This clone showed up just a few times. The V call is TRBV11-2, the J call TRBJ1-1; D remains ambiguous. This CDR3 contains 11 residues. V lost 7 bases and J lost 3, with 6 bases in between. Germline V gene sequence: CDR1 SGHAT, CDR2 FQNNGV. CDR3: CASTRDTEAFF. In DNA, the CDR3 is TGTGCCAGCACCCGGGACACTGAAGCTTTCTTT. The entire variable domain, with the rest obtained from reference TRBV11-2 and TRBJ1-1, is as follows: EAGVAQSPRYKIIEKRQSVAFWCNPISGHATLYWYQQILGQGPKLLIQFQNNGVVDDSQLPKDRFSAERLKGVDSTLKIQPAKLEDSAVYLCASTRDTEAFFGQGTRLTVV.

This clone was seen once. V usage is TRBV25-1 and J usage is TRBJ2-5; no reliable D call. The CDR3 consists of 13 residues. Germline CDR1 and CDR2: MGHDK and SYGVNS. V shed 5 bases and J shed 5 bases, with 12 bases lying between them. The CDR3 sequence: CASSIAGWETQYF. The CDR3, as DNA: TGTGCCAGCAGTATTGCCGGGTGGGAGACCCAGTACTTC.

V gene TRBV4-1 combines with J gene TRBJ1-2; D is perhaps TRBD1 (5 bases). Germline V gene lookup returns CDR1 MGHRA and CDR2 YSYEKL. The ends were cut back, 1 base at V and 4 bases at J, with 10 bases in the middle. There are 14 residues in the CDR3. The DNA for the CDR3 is TGCGCCAGCAGCCAAGCTCGGGGGGGCTATGGCTACACCTTC. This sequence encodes CASSQARGGYGYTF.

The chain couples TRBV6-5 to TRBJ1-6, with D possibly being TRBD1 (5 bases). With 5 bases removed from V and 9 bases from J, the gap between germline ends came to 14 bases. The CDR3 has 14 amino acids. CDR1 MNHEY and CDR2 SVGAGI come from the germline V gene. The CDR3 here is CASSPQGASSPLHF. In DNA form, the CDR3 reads TGTGCCAGCAGTCCGCAGGGAGCATCTTCACCCCTCCACTTT.

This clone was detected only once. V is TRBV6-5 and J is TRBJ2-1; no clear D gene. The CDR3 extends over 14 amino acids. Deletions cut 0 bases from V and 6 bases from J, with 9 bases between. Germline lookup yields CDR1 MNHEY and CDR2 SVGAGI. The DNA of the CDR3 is TGTGCCAGCAGTTACTCCCCTTCGATCAATGAGCAGTTCTTC. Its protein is CASSYSPSINEQFF.

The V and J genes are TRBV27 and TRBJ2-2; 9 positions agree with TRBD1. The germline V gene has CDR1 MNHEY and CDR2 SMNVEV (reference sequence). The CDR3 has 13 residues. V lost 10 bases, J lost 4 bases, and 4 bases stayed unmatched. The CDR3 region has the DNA TGTGCCACCTCGACAGGGGGCACCGGGGAGCTGTTTTTT. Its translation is CATSTGGTGELFF.

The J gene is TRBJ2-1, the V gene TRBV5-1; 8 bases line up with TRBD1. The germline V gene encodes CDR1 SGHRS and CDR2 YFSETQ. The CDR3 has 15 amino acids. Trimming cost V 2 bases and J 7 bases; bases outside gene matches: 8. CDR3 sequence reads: CASSLNRGSANEQFF. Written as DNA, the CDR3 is TGCGCCAGCAGCTTAAACAGGGGGTCGGCTAATGAGCAGTTCTTC.

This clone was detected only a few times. As DNA, the CDR3 is TGTGCCAGCAGCTCTTCCGACAGGGGCGGCAATCAGCCCCAGCATTTT. Translating it yields CASSSSDRGGNQPQHF. This chain connects TRBV13 to TRBJ1-5; the match to TRBD1 covers 8 bases. V trimming: 4 bases; J trimming: 2 bases; junction bases outside the gene matches: 7. The CDR3 is 16 amino acids. Germline V gene data show CDR1 as PRHDT and CDR2 as FYEKMQ (reference sequence).